One and the same sample provided the 27 T cell receptor beta chains below, sequenced in a study of beta chain features in type 1 diabetes. The entirety of the isolated RNA underwent reverse transcription, so expressed TCRB transcripts were sequenced. Generated by immunoSEQ multiplex PCR, the TCRdb table keeps only in-frame clones and is missing some. The sample comprises about 900,000 clones, 15% to 20% of which are singletons, and 0.023% rests with the top ten. Sequencing was performed on naive CD4+ T cells from blood. Receptors originate from a young woman in good health.

As for this clone: Other DNA sequences within the sample encode an identical CDR3. The chain uses TRBV20-1 and TRBJ2-2; D is ambiguous. The germline gives CDR1 DFQATT, CDR2 SNEGSKA (reference sequence). CDR3 length: 11 amino acids. Deletions cut 3 bases from V and 6 bases from J, with 5 bases between. This CDR3 reads CSASSPGELFF. Here the CDR3 DNA reads TGCAGTGCTAGTTCGCCCGGGGAGCTGTTTTTT.

This clone was counted between two and nine times. This chain uses TRBV5-1 with TRBJ1-3; TRBD1 aligns across 7 bases. The V segment lost 3 bases and the J segment 4 bases; nucleotides outside the gene matches: 4. Germline V CDR1 and CDR2: SGHRS, YFSETQ. The CDR3 extends over 14 amino acids. CDR3 in DNA: TGCGCCAGCAGCTCGACAGGGTCCGGAAACACCATATATTTT. Its translation is CASSSTGSGNTIYF. Full variable domain (rest looked up from reference TRBV5-1 and TRBJ1-3): KAGVTQTPRYLIKTRGQQVTLSCSPISGHRSVSWYQQTPGQGLQFLFEYFSETQRNKGNFPGRFSGRQFSNSRSEMNVSTLELGDSALYLCASSSTGSGNTIYFGEGSWLTVV.

The genes are TRBV4-3 and TRBJ2-3; perhaps TRBD1 as D (6 bases). V was pared by 0 bases and J by 2 bases, with 15 bases between. Per the germline V gene, CDR1 is LGHNA and CDR2 is YSLEER. The CDR3 totals 17 residues. Here the CDR3 reads CASSQDLDRRSTDTQYF. The CDR3, as DNA: TGCGCCAGCAGCCAAGATCTCGACAGGAGATCCACAGATACGCAGTATTTT.

The chain is built from TRBV19 and TRBJ2-7; no clear D. Germline V gene data show CDR1 as LNHDA and CDR2 as SQIVND (reference sequence). The germline V and J ends were trimmed by 4 bases and 4 bases, with 11 bases remaining between them. The CDR3 covers 13 residues. The CDR3 coding sequence is TGTGCCAGTAGTAATCCCCCCGCTTACGAGCAGTACTTC. It specifies CASSNPPAYEQYF.

This clone appeared once. J is TRBJ2-4 and V is TRBV6-5; no clear D gene. The CDR3 runs 12 residues. V lost 6 bases to trimming and J lost 5 bases, with 8 bases between them. Germline V gene lookup returns CDR1 MNHEY and CDR2 SVGAGI. The CDR3 loop is CASRGAQNIQYF. The CDR3 nucleotides are TGTGCCAGCAGAGGAGCACAAAACATTCAGTACTTC.

The V and J genes are TRBV11-1 and TRBJ1-1; D is unresolved. Germline V CDR1 and CDR2: SGHAT, FQDESV (reference sequence). Trimming left V 4 bases short and J 0 bases short, with 18 bases between. The CDR3 has 17 residues. The CDR3 is CASSSTTVRRMNTEAFF. CDR3 nucleotides: TGTGCCAGCAGCTCAACAACGGTGCGGCGGATGAACACTGAAGCTTTCTTT.

V gene TRBV5-6 combines with J gene TRBJ2-1; tentatively, D is TRBD2 (5 bases). This CDR3 is built from 15 residues. CDR1 is SGHDT, CDR2 YYEEEE, per germline. Trimming removed 1 base at V and 3 bases at J, with 11 bases between. The CDR3 loop reads CASSLSASLYNEQFF. DNA for the CDR3: TGTGCCAGCAGCTTGTCTGCTAGCCTCTACAATGAGCAGTTCTTC.

This clone was picked up a small number of times. The chain has TRBV5-1 and TRBJ2-7; the match to TRBD2 covers 7 bases. This CDR3 spans 15 amino acids. Trimming at V came to 1 base and at J to 2 bases, leaving 6 bases not matched to a gene. The germline gives CDR1 SGHRS, CDR2 YFSETQ. In DNA form, the CDR3 reads TGCGCCAGCAGCTTGTGGGCGGGAGCCACCTACGAGCAGTACTTC. This encodes CASSLWAGATYEQYF.

The chain uses TRBV2 and TRBJ2-4; D gene uncertain. The CDR3 is 12 residues long. Germline V lookup: CDR1 SNHLY, CDR2 FYNNEI. Between the trimmed V and J ends, which lost 1 base and 10 bases, there was a span of 8 bases. This CDR3 reads CASSEDVGIQYF. For the CDR3, the DNA is TGTGCCAGCAGTGAAGACGTCGGGATTCAGTACTTC.

V is TRBV25-1 and J is TRBJ2-2; D not resolved. Trimming took off 1 base at V and 5 bases at J, with 8 bases between the two ends. The CDR3 covers 14 residues. The germline V gene encodes CDR1 MGHDK and CDR2 SYGVNS. The CDR3 is CASSESRRTGELFF. CDR3 coding DNA: TGTGCCAGCAGTGAATCGCGCAGAACCGGGGAGCTGTTTTTT. The complete variable domain, with remaining parts taken from reference TRBV25-1 and TRBJ2-2, reads EADIYQTPRYLVIGTGKKITLECSQTMGHDKMYWYQQDPGMELHLIHYSYGVNSTEKGDLSSESTVSRIRTEHFPLTLESARPSHTSQYLCASSESRRTGELFFGEGSRLTVL.

The J gene is TRBJ2-1, the V gene TRBV6-5; D is possibly TRBD2 (6 bases). Per germline, CDR1 MNHEY and CDR2 SVGAGI. Trimming cost V 2 bases and J 10 bases, with 15 bases left between them. The CDR3 runs to 14 residues. CDR3 DNA sequence: TGTGCCAGCAGTTACCAGACTAGTTCTAGGGAGCAGTTCTTC. This encodes CASSYQTSSREQFF.

This clone has only a few counts. The chain couples TRBV7-2 to TRBJ2-3; tentatively, D is TRBD2 (5 bases). V lost 3 bases to trimming and J lost 2 bases, with 15 bases between them. The germline V gene encodes CDR1 SGHTA and CDR2 FQGNSA. CDR3 length: 16 amino acids. CDR3 in DNA: TGTGCCAGCAGCTTGAATCCGGGATTAAACACAGATACGCAGTATTTT. Amino acid sequence: CASSLNPGLNTDTQYF.

This clone appeared a few times. Other DNA sequences in the same sample also yield this CDR3. This chain connects TRBV7-2 to TRBJ2-5; 9 bases map to TRBD2. The CDR3 is made up of 14 amino acids. From germline, CDR1 is SGHTA and CDR2 FQGNSA. V lost 1 base and J lost 3; bases outside the gene matches: 0. CDR3 in amino acids: CASSLGLAEETQYF. Here the CDR3 DNA reads TGTGCCAGCAGCTTAGGACTAGCGGAAGAGACCCAGTACTTC.

This chain connects TRBV7-9 to TRBJ1-1, with unresolved D. Trimming left V 2 bases short and J 3 bases short, with 16 bases between. This CDR3 has 16 amino acids. Germline V gene data show CDR1 as SEHNR and CDR2 as FQNEAQ (reference sequence). CDR3 in amino acids: CASSLSGTGGDTEAFF. The CDR3 bases are TGTGCCAGCAGCTTATCGGGAACGGGCGGGGACACTGAAGCTTTCTTT.

This clone was picked up a small number of times. The chain has TRBV10-2 and TRBJ2-1; 11 positions match TRBD2. This CDR3 has 16 amino acids. J lost 4 bases, V lost 6 bases, and 8 bases had no gene match. Germline values: CDR1 WSHSY, CDR2 SAAADI. CDR3 sequence: CASRGLAERNYNEQFF. For the CDR3, the DNA is TGCGCCAGCAGGGGACTAGCGGAGAGAAATTACAATGAGCAGTTCTTC.

The chain recombines TRBV5-4 with TRBJ2-3; 8 bases agree with TRBD2. CDR1 and CDR2 from the germline V gene are SGHNT and YYREEE (reference sequence). CDR3 size: 16 residues. Germline trimming cut 4 bases from V and 6 bases from J; bases unmatched to any gene: 13. DNA of the CDR3: TGTGCCAGCAGCCAAGATCACACTAGCGGATCGGATACGCAGTATTTT. Protein sequence: CASSQDHTSGSDTQYF. The whole variable domain, remainder taken from reference TRBV5-4 and TRBJ2-3, is ETGVTQSPTHLIKTRGQQVTLRCSSQSGHNTVSWYQQALGQGPQFIFQYYREEENGRGNFPPRFSGLQFPNYSSELNVNALELDDSALYLCASSQDHTSGSDTQYFGPGTRLTVL.

This chain uses TRBV2 with TRBJ1-2; maybe TRBD1 (5 bases). The length of the CDR3 is 13 residues. Trimming removed 4 bases from V and 3 bases from J, with 9 bases in between. Germline loops: CDR1 SNHLY, CDR2 FYNNEI. The CDR3 loop reads CASSVAGDYGYTF. CDR3 bases: TGTGCCAGCAGTGTGGCGGGGGACTATGGCTACACCTTC.

The genes are TRBV6-6 and TRBJ2-7; TRBD2 is a possible D gene (5 bases). Per the germline V gene, CDR1 is MNHNY and CDR2 is SVGAGI (reference sequence). V shed 0 bases and J shed 6 bases, with 9 bases lying between them. The CDR3 loop spans 13 amino acids. In DNA, the CDR3 is TGTGCCAGCAGTTACTCGATGACTATCGAGCAGTACTTC. Protein product: CASSYSMTIEQYF.

About this clone itself: Mismatch with germline at one junction end may stem from a read error. This CDR3 is also generated by other DNA sequences in the sample. The chain couples TRBV7-9 to TRBJ2-3; 13 nucleotides match TRBD2. CDR1 and CDR2 from the germline V gene are SEHNR and FQNEAQ (reference sequence). This CDR3 contains 16 residues. As DNA, the CDR3 is TGTGCTAGCAGCTTGACTAGCGGGAGGCCCACAGATACGCAGTATTTT. It yields the protein CASSLTSGRPTDTQYF.

This clone was detected a few times. CDR3 DNA: TGCGCCAGCAGCTTGGACAGGGGCGACTATGGCTACACCTTC. The encoded protein is CASSLDRGDYGYTF. The gene calls are TRBV5-1 and TRBJ1-2; 7 nucleotides match TRBD1. CDR1 and CDR2 from the germline V gene are SGHRS and YFSETQ. CDR3 length: 14 amino acids. V was pared by 0 bases and J by 3 bases, with 2 bases of the junction left unmatched.

J is TRBJ2-1 and V is TRBV12-5, with D possibly matching TRBD2 (6 bases). Trimming removed 3 bases from V and 2 bases from J, with 11 bases in between. The CDR3 spans 15 residues. Germline values: CDR1 LGHNT, CDR2 FRNRAP. The CDR3 DNA reads TGTGCTAGTGGTTTTTTCGGGAGCGCCTACAATGAGCAGTTCTTC. Its translation is CASGFFGSAYNEQFF.

This clone was seen only a few times. The chain couples TRBV4-2 to TRBJ1-5; D gene ambiguous. V was cut by 0 bases and J by 3 bases, with 9 bases left in between. Germline assignment: CDR1 LGHNA and CDR2 YNFKEQ. This CDR3 has 15 residues. The CDR3 is CASSQDLGFNQPQHF. The CDR3 DNA reads as TGTGCCAGCAGCCAAGATTTAGGGTTCAATCAGCCCCAGCATTTT.

To note about this clone: Other DNA sequences in the same sample also yield this CDR3. This chain uses TRBV15 with TRBJ2-5, with D possibly being TRBD1 (6 bases). Trimming left V 1 base short and J 5 bases short, with 11 bases between. The CDR3 extends over 14 amino acids. Germline loops: CDR1 LNHNV, CDR2 YYDKDF (reference sequence). CDR3 sequence (DNA): TGTGCCACCAGCAGAGCCGGCCAGGGGGAGACCCAGTACTTC. This sequence encodes CATSRAGQGETQYF.

This clone has only a few counts. The rearrangement links TRBV5-6 to TRBJ2-3; D unresolved. Looked up from germline, CDR1 is SGHDT and CDR2 is YYEEEE. The V and J ends lost 1 base and 3 bases respectively, with 12 bases between them. The CDR3 runs 15 residues. The DNA for the CDR3 is TGTGCCAGCAGCTTGTGGGCAGGCTGGACAGATACGCAGTATTTT. Protein: CASSLWAGWTDTQYF.

The CDR3: CASSPSGGGDTQYF. Here the CDR3 DNA reads TGTGCCAGCAGCCCTAGCGGTGGGGGAGATACGCAGTATTTT. The chain carries TRBV7-3 and TRBJ2-3; 7 bases fit TRBD2. Germline loops: CDR1 SGHTA, CDR2 FQGTGA. The CDR3 sequence is 14 residues long. V gave up 5 bases and J gave up 5 bases; unmatched junction bases: 7.

The rearrangement joins TRBV28 to TRBJ2-7; 11 nucleotides align to TRBD2. Trimming cost V 1 base and J 12 bases; bases outside gene matches: 11. Germline CDR1 MDHEN, CDR2 SYDVKM. CDR3 length: 15 residues. CDR3 protein: CASSLSASGRTQPYF. The CDR3 bases are TGTGCCAGCAGTTTATCGGCTAGCGGGAGGACCCAGCCGTACTTC.

This chain uses TRBV28 with TRBJ1-1; D gene uncertain. The length of the CDR3 is 13 residues. Germline CDR1 MDHEN, CDR2 SYDVKM. V dropped 4 bases and J dropped 12 bases, with 18 bases sitting between them. The CDR3 here is CASSYSGLDLSFF. CDR3 DNA sequence: TGTGCCAGCAGTTACTCAGGTCTTGATTTATCTTTCTTT.